This TCR beta chain was sequenced for a study of CD8 T cells in Susac syndrome. Across the study: There were Susac syndrome patients who were therapy-naive at blood draw, others on corticosteroids, and others on intravenous immunoglobulin alone.

General observations from the study: The CD4+ T cell repertoires in Susac syndrome did not show any clonal expansion.

Note on this clonotype: Its antigen remains unidentified.

Random hexamers served to reverse transcribe about 0.45 to 1 ug RNA. With immunoSEQ multiplex PCR, TCR beta CDR3 was amplified across 54 Vbeta and 13 Jbeta. TCRdb itself ran the immunoSEQ multiplex PCR reads through MiXCR, one entry per CDR3 protein. The sample yields 74,000 or so distinct CDR3 sequences, about 93% seen once. The CDR3 has 15 residues. In germline, CDR1 is LNHNV, CDR2 YYDKDF (reference sequence). Trimming stripped 1 base from V and 2 bases from J, with 11 bases between. The origin of this receptor is a human donor with Susac syndrome. Sequencing was carried out using CD4+ T cells from PBMCs. The chain carries TRBV15 and TRBJ1-1; D ambiguous. CDR3 region: CATSRGSGLNTEAFF. DNA of the CDR3: TGTGCCACCAGCAGAGGAAGTGGTTTAAACACTGAAGCTTTCTTT.